The text below deals with one T cell receptor beta chain. The antigen is undetermined. The sample originates from a study of beta chain features in type 1 diabetes. Whole-study findings and limits: In comparison with healthy donors, patients had naive, central memory and Treg TCRB repertoires that appeared more similar. People with Type 1 diabetes carried modestly yet significantly shorter TCRB CDR3s in all four CD4+ subsets.

CDR3 length equals 13 residues. Trimming stripped 4 bases from V and 2 bases from J, with 8 bases between. The germline V gene has CDR1 SGHVS and CDR2 FNYEAQ. Sequenced material consisted of expressed TCRB transcripts (all of the isolated RNA was reverse transcribed). Clones were sequenced by immunoSEQ multiplex PCR, and TCRdb holds only the in-frame ones, with some missing. The sample has 150,000 to 200,000 clones, 50% to 70% seen once. The sequenced sample consisted of naive CD4+ T cells from blood. This clonotype was sampled from a man aged 30 to 45 with type 1 diabetes. This chain uses TRBV7-6 with TRBJ2-5; D is possibly TRBD2 (5 bases). The CDR3 protein is CASSSDYQETQYF. CDR3 nucleotide sequence: TGTGCCAGCAGCTCCGACTATCAAGAGACCCAGTACTTC.